These 27 T cell receptor beta chains share one sample of origin, sequenced in a study of T cell repertoires in cytomegalovirus infection. TCRdb re-called the reads through MiXCR, storing one row per CDR3 protein. The sample holds more than 150,000 distinct CDR3 sequences, 28% seen once. The sequenced sample was PBMCs. The receptors derive from a human donor in good health (CMV status not recorded). Some clones in this sample may be carry-over from other donors' samples.

This clonotype was seen many times. This chain uses TRBV7-6 with TRBJ2-7; 9 positions match TRBD2. J gave up 2 bases and V 5 bases, and 10 bases lay outside the gene matches. The CDR3 covers 16 residues. Germline CDR1 reads SGHVS; CDR2 reads FNYEAQ. Written as DNA, the CDR3 is TGTGCCAGCAGCCCCCGGGCAGCGGGGGGACCCTACGAGCAGTACTTC. Its protein is CASSPRAAGGPYEQYF. Filled out from reference TRBV7-6 and TRBJ2-7, the complete variable domain reads GAGVSQSPRYKVTKRGQDVALRCDPISGHVSLYWYRQALGQGPEFLTYFNYEAQQDKSGLPNDRFSAERPEGSISTLTIQRTEQRDSAMYRCASSPRAAGGPYEQYFGPGTRLTVT.

The gene calls are TRBV7-8 and TRBJ1-1; tentative D call: TRBD1 (5 bases). Germline V lookup: CDR1 SGHVS, CDR2 FQNEAQ. V gave up 1 base and J gave up 8 bases, with 11 bases separating them. The length of the CDR3 is 13 residues. The CDR3 nucleotides are TGTGCCAGCAGCTTAGTTCGGGGACTGGAAGCTTTCTTT. This gives the protein CASSLVRGLEAFF.

The genes are TRBV6-1 and TRBJ2-7, with D possibly matching TRBD2 (6 bases). V lost 8 bases and J 5 bases, leaving 16 bases between the germline ends. Germline values: CDR1 MNHNS, CDR2 SASEGT. This CDR3 is built from 13 residues. The CDR3: CASGRRGRDEQYF. For the CDR3, the DNA is TGTGCCAGCGGAAGGCGGGGACGTGACGAGCAGTACTTC.

The chain employs TRBV29-1 and TRBJ2-1, with 10 bases that match TRBD2. V shed 8 bases, J shed 0 bases, and the junction held 13 bases outside the gene matches. CDR3 length equals 17 residues. CDR1 is SQVTM, CDR2 ANQGSEA, per germline. CDR3 region: CSFDPLAGARSYNEQFF. DNA for the CDR3: TGCAGCTTCGATCCCCTAGCGGGGGCCCGCTCCTACAATGAGCAGTTCTTC.

This clonotype appeared many times. V is TRBV6-1 and J is TRBJ2-6; D ambiguous. The V gene's germline CDR1 is MNHNS and CDR2 SASEGT. This CDR3 has 14 residues. Trimming shortened V by 3 bases and J by 3 bases, and 6 bases separated the two germline ends. The CDR3 DNA sequence: TGTGCCAGCAGTGACAGGCTTGGGGCCAACGTCCTGACTTTC. It translates to CASSDRLGANVLTF.

The J gene is TRBJ2-5, the V gene TRBV5-1; no firm D call. The V gene lost 0 bases and the J gene lost 0 bases, with 9 bases spanning the gap. CDR1 and CDR2 from the germline V gene are SGHRS and YFSETQ. The CDR3 is 15 amino acids. The CDR3 loop reads CASSLDGDYQETQYF. The CDR3 region has the DNA TGCGCCAGCAGCTTGGATGGAGACTACCAAGAGACCCAGTACTTC.

The rearrangement uses TRBV6-5 and TRBJ1-5, with D tentatively TRBD1 (6 bases). Germline V CDR1 and CDR2: MNHEY, SVGAGI. The CDR3 is made up of 13 amino acids. Between the trimmed V and J ends, which lost 5 bases and 6 bases, there was a span of 11 bases. As DNA, the CDR3 is TGTGCCAGCAGTGACAGGATAGGTCAGCCCCAGCATTTT. Encoded protein: CASSDRIGQPQHF.

This chain connects TRBV25-1 to TRBJ2-7; D possibly corresponds to TRBD1 (6 bases). V was pared by 3 bases and J by 2 bases, with 14 bases between. This CDR3 comprises 15 residues. CDR1 MGHDK and CDR2 SYGVNS come from the germline V gene. The CDR3 coding sequence is TGTGCCAGCAGTGACTACCACGGACAGACCTACGAGCAGTACTTC. It translates to CASSDYHGQTYEQYF.

The chain has TRBV6-6 and TRBJ1-4, with a weak D call TRBD1 (5 bases). The length of the CDR3 is 14 residues. The germline V gene encodes CDR1 MNHNY and CDR2 SVGAGI (reference sequence). V was trimmed by 8 bases and J by 8 bases, leaving 18 bases between them. CDR3 protein: CASGPGSGKEKLFF. The DNA for the CDR3 is TGTGCCAGCGGGCCAGGGTCGGGGAAAGAAAAACTGTTTTTT.

This clonotype was seen at least ten times. V usage is TRBV7-3 and J usage is TRBJ2-1; D ambiguous. Germline CDR1 is SGHTA and CDR2 is FQGTGA. CDR3 length: 14 residues. Between the trimmed V and J ends, which lost 2 bases and 7 bases, there was a span of 12 bases. The CDR3: CASSLASTGNEQFF. The CDR3, as DNA: TGTGCCAGCAGCTTAGCATCGACCGGGAATGAGCAGTTCTTC.

The chain uses TRBV30 and TRBJ1-1; 7 nucleotides align to TRBD1. J lost 2 bases, V lost 1 base, and 7 bases had no gene match. CDR1 and CDR2 from the germline V gene are GTSNPN and SVGIG (reference sequence). The CDR3 length is 15 residues. The CDR3 sequence is CAWSGAGGINTEAFF. CDR3 sequence (DNA): TGTGCCTGGAGTGGTGCAGGGGGAATAAACACTGAAGCTTTCTTT.

V is TRBV5-6 and J is TRBJ2-3; D is possibly TRBD1 (6 bases). The germline V and J ends were trimmed by 1 base and 0 bases, with 9 bases remaining between them. Germline-derived CDR1 and CDR2 are SGHDT and YYEEEE. The CDR3 is 15 amino acids. CDR3 in DNA: TGTGCCAGCAGCTTGACAGGGTTTAGCACAGATACGCAGTATTTT. It encodes CASSLTGFSTDTQYF.

V usage is TRBV2 and J usage is TRBJ1-5; D not resolved. Germline V CDR1 and CDR2: SNHLY, FYNNEI. The CDR3 has 15 residues. Trimming removed 6 bases at V and 4 bases at J, with 16 bases between. The CDR3 DNA sequence: TGTGCCAGCAGCCCCTATAAACTCCAGAATCAGCCCCAGCATTTT. It specifies CASSPYKLQNQPQHF.

The V gene is TRBV2, the J gene TRBJ2-3, with TRBD1 matching 10 bases. The length of the CDR3 is 13 residues. Germline CDR1 reads SNHLY; CDR2 reads FYNNEI. Trimming took 10 bases from V and 5 from J; bases not matched to a gene: 6. DNA of the CDR3: TGTGCCACCCGACAGGGGGCAGGAGATACGCAGTATTTT. Translating it yields CATRQGAGDTQYF.

This clonotype has just a few counts. This chain links TRBV27 with TRBJ2-1; 8 positions match TRBD1. The CDR3 extends over 15 amino acids. Germline V gives CDR1 MNHEY, CDR2 SMNVEV (reference sequence). J was trimmed by 5 bases and V by 5 bases; bases with no gene match: 8. The CDR3 DNA sequence: TGTGCCAGCAGTCCACGACAGGGGCCAAACAATGAGCAGTTCTTC. Amino acids: CASSPRQGPNNEQFF.

This chain links TRBV29-1 with TRBJ1-2; tentatively, D is TRBD1 (6 bases). Trimming shortened V by 3 bases and J by 7 bases, and 21 bases separated the two germline ends. Germline-derived CDR1 and CDR2 are SQVTM and ANQGSEA. The CDR3 covers 15 residues. DNA of the CDR3: TGCAGCGTTGACGGCGGGCATCAGGGGAACGCTGGCTACACCTTC. This encodes CSVDGGHQGNAGYTF.

The rearrangement uses TRBV11-2 and TRBJ2-1, with 7 nucleotides matching TRBD1. Germline V gene data show CDR1 as SGHAT and CDR2 as FQNNGV. J lost 10 bases, V lost 2 bases, and 8 bases had no gene match. The CDR3 runs to 14 residues. This CDR3 reads CASSLTGQAREQFF. The CDR3 region has the DNA TGTGCCAGCAGCTTAACCGGACAGGCTCGAGAGCAGTTCTTC.

A single count supports this clonotype. V usage is TRBV6-2 or TRBV6-3 and J usage is TRBJ2-1; 12 bases fit TRBD2. The V gene's germline CDR1 is MNHEY and CDR2 SVGEGT. The CDR3 covers 14 residues. The trim removed 6 bases at V and 12 bases at J, leaving 9 bases unmatched. The CDR3 loop is CASRLGLAGSAQFF. As DNA, the CDR3 is TGTGCCAGCAGGTTAGGACTAGCGGGGTCGGCGCAGTTCTTC.

Concerning this clonotype itself: Sequence at one end of the junction differs from germline and may be a read error. The rearrangement uses TRBV7-7 and TRBJ2-1; tentatively, D is TRBD1 (5 bases). CDR1 is SSHAT and CDR2 is FNYEAQ in the germline V gene (reference sequence). This CDR3 has 15 amino acids. The chain's CDR3 is CASSCPLRGNNEQFF. Here the CDR3 DNA reads TGTGCTAGCAGCTGTCCTCTTAGGGGTAACAATGAGCAGTTCTTC.

The chain recombines TRBV20-1 with TRBJ1-2; the match to TRBD1 covers 7 bases. The J segment lost 8 bases and the V segment lost 0 bases, leaving 18 bases of the junction unmatched. The CDR3 totals 17 residues. Germline CDR1 is DFQATT and CDR2 is SNEGSKA (reference sequence). CDR3 amino acids: CSARDTRRRTGREGYTF. The CDR3 DNA follows: TGCAGTGCTAGAGATACTCGGCGGAGGACAGGAAGGGAAGGCTACACCTTC.

The CDR3 sequence is CASASRGFGETQYF. The CDR3 nucleotides read TGTGCCAGCGCCTCAAGGGGATTCGGAGAGACCCAGTACTTC. The chain carries TRBV12-3 or TRBV12-4 and TRBJ2-5; maybe TRBD1 (5 bases). CDR3 size: 14 residues. The V and J ends lost 8 bases and 4 bases respectively, with 17 bases between them.

This clonotype was counted a single time. This rearrangement joins TRBV2 to TRBJ2-7; D unclear. The germline CDR1 and CDR2 sequences are SNHLY and FYNNEI. Between the trimmed V and J ends, which lost 3 bases and 2 bases, there was a span of 11 bases. This CDR3 contains 14 residues. The CDR3 DNA is TGTGCCAGCAGTGACAGCCTAAGTACCTACGAGCAGTACTTC. It yields the protein CASSDSLSTYEQYF.

This clonotype occurred once. The rearrangement joins TRBV18 to TRBJ2-3, with unresolved D. The CDR3 spans 13 residues. Trimming took off 0 bases at V and 6 bases at J, with 7 bases between the two ends. Germline V gene sequence: CDR1 KGHSH, CDR2 LQKENI. The CDR3 spells CASSPPMLDTQYF. The DNA for the CDR3 is TGTGCCAGCTCACCACCGATGTTGGATACGCAGTATTTT.

In its sample, this clonotype was seen a few times. The rearrangement links TRBV6-2 or TRBV6-3 to TRBJ2-7, with 10 bases aligning to TRBD2. This CDR3 has 14 residues. Germline V gene sequence: CDR1 MNHEY, CDR2 SVGEGT. The trim removed 6 bases at V and 4 bases at J, leaving 6 bases unmatched. CDR3 DNA sequence: TGTGCCAGCAGCCTAAGCGGGGGGGCGTACGAGCAGTACTTC. Protein product: CASSLSGGAYEQYF.

This sequence joins TRBV12-3 or TRBV12-4 and TRBJ1-1, with 8 positions matching TRBD1. The V gene end was trimmed by 3 bases and the J gene end by 1 base; junction bases not matched to a gene: 7. The CDR3 loop spans 16 amino acids. The CDR3, as DNA: TGTGCCAGCAGTTTCTCTCACAGGGGGGCGAACACTGAAGCTTTCTTT. Translating it yields CASSFSHRGANTEAFF.

Only a few counts were recorded for this clonotype. The CDR3 loop is CSAYGGQGNGYTF. The CDR3 DNA follows: TGCAGTGCTTATGGGGGGCAGGGGAATGGCTACACCTTC. The rearrangement joins TRBV20-1 to TRBJ1-2; D is possibly TRBD1 (6 bases). Germline lookup yields CDR1 DFQATT and CDR2 SNEGSKA (reference sequence). This CDR3 contains 13 residues. Between the trimmed V and J ends, which lost 5 bases and 6 bases, there was a span of 16 bases.

This clonotype came up a few times. The V gene is TRBV4-1, the J gene TRBJ1-1; 9 bases fit TRBD1. Germline lookup yields CDR1 MGHRA and CDR2 YSYEKL. V shed 0 bases, J shed 4 bases, and the junction held 3 bases outside the gene matches. This CDR3 region has 15 residues. The CDR3 DNA reads TGCGCCAGCAGCCAAGAGGGGGGACAGGGCACTGAAGCTTTCTTT. Residues: CASSQEGGQGTEAFF.